The 27 T cell receptor beta chains presented below share a single source sample, sequenced in a study of cytomegalovirus exposure and HLA in healthy donors. Researchers ran the PCR with 60 Vbeta and 13 Jbeta primers. Some clones are missing from TCRdb's copy, which holds only in-frame ones; the method was immunoSEQ multiplex PCR. The sample has about 130,000 clones, around 70% seen once. The sequenced sample was PBMCs. The receptors stem from a woman aged 60-70 years in good health and CMV-seropositive.

This chain joins TRBV7-9 and TRBJ2-5; TRBD2 agrees at 14 bases. CDR3 length: 17 residues. CDR1 and CDR2 (germline): SEHNR, FQNEAQ (reference sequence). V was clipped by 5 bases and J by 9 bases; unmatched bases: 14. The chain's CDR3 is CASSKHSGTSGRGAQYF. The CDR3 bases are TGTGCCAGCAGCAAGCACTCCGGGACTAGCGGGAGAGGGGCCCAGTACTTC.

J is TRBJ1-1 and V is TRBV2, with a tentative D call TRBD1 (6 bases). Trimming took 7 bases from V and 8 from J, leaving 17 bases between them. The CDR3 extends over 13 amino acids. The germline V gene has CDR1 SNHLY and CDR2 FYNNEI. CDR3 sequence: CASMYGGAGEAFF. The CDR3 region has the DNA TGTGCCAGCATGTATGGGGGGGCAGGGGAAGCTTTCTTT.

This clone was seen just once. The V and J genes are TRBV6-5 and TRBJ1-1; D not certain. The CDR3 runs to 13 residues. CDR1 is MNHEY and CDR2 is SVGAGI in the germline V gene. Trimming shortened V by 5 bases and J by 7 bases, and 14 bases separated the two germline ends. DNA of the CDR3: TGTGCCAGCAGTCCCCAGCAGGTCGATGAAGCTTTCTTT. Its protein product is CASSPQQVDEAFF.

The rearrangement links TRBV9 to TRBJ2-1; 7 positions agree with TRBD2. V was clipped by 2 bases and J by 6 bases; unmatched bases: 2. CDR3 size: 13 residues. Germline V gene sequence: CDR1 SGDLS, CDR2 YYNGEE. The CDR3 DNA reads as TGTGCCAGCAGCGTCTTAGCGGGCAATGAGCAGTTCTTC. It yields the protein CASSVLAGNEQFF.

This clone occurred once. The chain couples TRBV7-2 to TRBJ1-2; 7 bases agree with TRBD1. The germline CDR1 and CDR2 sequences are SGHTA and FQGNSA. With V trimmed by 2 bases and J by 2 bases, 5 bases remained unmatched. This CDR3 has 15 residues. CDR3 in DNA: TGTGCCAGCAGCTTAAACCAGGGGGTGAACTATGGCTACACCTTC. It translates to CASSLNQGVNYGYTF.

This clone is a singleton in its sample. The chain uses TRBV28 and TRBJ1-1; D is perhaps TRBD1 (6 bases). The V end lost 6 bases, the J end lost 4 bases, and 18 bases lay between the germline ends. From germline, CDR1 is MDHEN and CDR2 SYDVKM. This CDR3 is built from 15 residues. The CDR3 DNA reads as TGTGCCAGCAGCCCGCCGGGGGGGCCGGGCACTGAAGCTTTCTTT. Translating it yields CASSPPGGPGTEAFF.

V usage is TRBV7-2 and J usage is TRBJ2-7; D not certain. Germline CDR1 SGHTA, CDR2 FQGNSA. There are 14 residues in the CDR3. V lost 5 bases and J lost 3, with 14 bases in between. CDR3 protein: CASSPSYSGYEQYF. The CDR3 DNA sequence: TGTGCCAGCAGCCCCAGTTACTCGGGCTACGAGCAGTACTTC.

V usage is TRBV6-5 and J usage is TRBJ1-2; 10 bases agree with TRBD1. CDR3 size: 13 residues. Germline V gene lookup returns CDR1 MNHEY and CDR2 SVGAGI. Germline trimming cut 7 bases from V and 4 bases from J; bases unmatched to any gene: 3. The DNA of the CDR3 is TGTGCCAGCAACGACAGGGGGCCCTATGGCTACACCTTC. It translates to CASNDRGPYGYTF.

In DNA form, the CDR3 reads TGTGCCAGCACGGGGTTCACTGAAGCTTTCTTT. This sequence encodes CASTGFTEAFF. The rearrangement uses TRBV6-5 and TRBJ1-1; no clear D gene. The CDR3 covers 11 residues. The germline V gene encodes CDR1 MNHEY and CDR2 SVGAGI. Trimming cost V 7 bases and J 4 bases, with 7 bases left between them.

This clone was seen more than once but under ten times. The rearrangement links TRBV2 to TRBJ1-2; 9 nucleotides align to TRBD1. This CDR3 region has 14 residues. With 4 bases clipped from V and 4 bases from J, the junction kept 4 bases outside the gene matches. Germline V CDR1 and CDR2: SNHLY, FYNNEI. CDR3 residues: CASSGQGDFYGYTF. Here the CDR3 DNA reads TGTGCCAGCAGTGGACAGGGGGATTTCTATGGCTACACCTTC.

This chain joins TRBV19 and TRBJ2-4; TRBD1 matches at 10 bases. V trimming: 7 bases; J trimming: 8 bases; junction bases outside the gene matches: 5. CDR3 length equals 13 residues. Germline V gene lookup returns CDR1 LNHDA and CDR2 SQIVND (reference sequence). The CDR3 DNA is TGTGCCAGTACTGTGGACAGGGGGGACATTCAGTACTTC. Translation gives CASTVDRGDIQYF.

This clone has more than one count but fewer than ten. The chain employs TRBV2 and TRBJ1-6; 9 nucleotides match TRBD1. CDR1 is SNHLY and CDR2 is FYNNEI in the germline V gene. The CDR3 is 15 residues long. After removal of 6 bases from V and 8 bases from J, the junction contained 8 bases not matched to a gene. CDR3 nucleotide sequence: TGTGCCAGCAGCTCCGGGACAGGGTCGGATTCACCCCTCCACTTT. This encodes CASSSGTGSDSPLHF.

There are a few counts of this clone. V gene TRBV6-1 combines with J gene TRBJ1-1; D ambiguous. CDR1 is MNHNS and CDR2 is SASEGT in the germline V gene. V was cut by 2 bases and J by 5 bases, with 15 bases left in between. This CDR3 is 15 amino acids long. The CDR3 loop reads CASSESVRSWTEAFF. The CDR3 region has the DNA TGTGCCAGCAGTGAATCGGTCAGGTCTTGGACTGAAGCTTTCTTT.

The chain carries TRBV6-5 and TRBJ2-7; 8 bases fit TRBD2. This CDR3 is built from 14 residues. With V trimmed by 7 bases and J by 3 bases, 8 bases remained unmatched. Germline CDR1 reads MNHEY; CDR2 reads SVGAGI. CDR3 sequence: CASTPAGGRYEQYF. Written as DNA, the CDR3 is TGTGCCAGCACCCCTGCGGGGGGCCGCTACGAGCAGTACTTC.

Only a few counts were recorded for this clone. The rearrangement joins TRBV5-6 to TRBJ1-5; the match to TRBD1 covers 8 bases. Germline trimming cut 6 bases from V and 4 bases from J; bases unmatched to any gene: 6. The CDR3 covers 14 residues. Germline CDR1 SGHDT, CDR2 YYEEEE. CDR3 protein: CASKQGGGNQPQHF. CDR3 bases: TGTGCCAGCAAACAGGGGGGGGGTAATCAGCCCCAGCATTTT.

The chain couples TRBV7-9 to TRBJ2-2, with D tentatively TRBD2 (5 bases). CDR3 size: 14 residues. The germline V and J ends were trimmed by 2 bases and 6 bases, with 10 bases remaining between them. CDR1 is SEHNR, CDR2 FQNEAQ, per germline (reference sequence). The CDR3 DNA is TGTGCCAGCAGCTTATGGACCGGGGCCGGGGAGCTGTTTTTT. Its protein product is CASSLWTGAGELFF.

V and J are TRBV14 and TRBJ2-1; no firm D call. The CDR3 is made up of 11 amino acids. V shed 4 bases and J shed 10 bases, with 8 bases lying between them. Per germline, CDR1 SGHDN and CDR2 FVKESK. CDR3 protein: CASSRFGEQFF. The CDR3 DNA reads TGTGCCAGCAGCCGATTCGGGGAGCAGTTCTTC.

The chain combines TRBV5-4 with TRBJ2-5; a weak D match, TRBD1 (5 bases). V shed 0 bases and J shed 0 bases, with 6 bases lying between them. Germline V lookup: CDR1 SGHNT, CDR2 YYREEE (reference sequence). The CDR3 runs to 14 residues. CDR3: CASSLAGNQETQYF. CDR3 DNA: TGTGCCAGCAGCTTGGCAGGGAACCAAGAGACCCAGTACTTC.

The rearrangement joins TRBV6-6 to TRBJ2-6, with unresolved D. Germline CDR1 reads MNHNY; CDR2 reads SVGAGI (reference sequence). V lost 7 bases, J lost 0 bases, and 7 bases lay in between. This CDR3 comprises 14 residues. The CDR3 coding sequence is TGTGCCAGCACCTACAGCTCTGGGGCCAACGTCCTGACTTTC. Its protein product is CASTYSSGANVLTF.

V is TRBV5-1 and J is TRBJ1-1; 9 bases are shared with TRBD1. Germline V gene data show CDR1 as SGHRS and CDR2 as YFSETQ. Unmatched junction bases numbered 1, after V lost 7 bases and J lost 0 bases. This CDR3 region has 13 residues. For the CDR3, the DNA is TGCGCCAGCGGACAGGGGATGAACACTGAAGCTTTCTTT. Translation: CASGQGMNTEAFF.

This rearrangement joins TRBV27 to TRBJ2-1; 7 positions match TRBD1. Trimming at V came to 4 bases and at J to 5 bases, leaving 8 bases not matched to a gene. Germline V gives CDR1 MNHEY, CDR2 SMNVEV (reference sequence). The CDR3 spans 15 residues. CDR3 in DNA: TGTGCCAGCAGTTCCCGGCGTACAGGGGACAATGAGCAGTTCTTC. Its translation: CASSSRRTGDNEQFF.

The chain carries TRBV10-3 and TRBJ2-2; a weak D match, TRBD2 (5 bases). This CDR3 spans 17 amino acids. Germline assignment: CDR1 ENHRY and CDR2 SYGVKD. The V end was cut by 7 bases, the J end by 0 bases, with 18 bases between. DNA for the CDR3: TGTGCCATCACAACAGACCTTAGAGGGACGAACACCGGGGAGCTGTTTTTT. Amino acids: CAITTDLRGTNTGELFF.

The genes are TRBV18 and TRBJ2-7; 11 bases match TRBD2. Trimming removed 0 bases from V and 7 bases from J; junction bases left unmatched: 5. Germline loops: CDR1 KGHSH, CDR2 LQKENI. This CDR3 is built from 15 residues. The CDR3 DNA is TGTGCCAGCTCACCACCTAGCGGGAGGGCCTTGGAGCAGTACTTC. It yields the protein CASSPPSGRALEQYF. Drawing the rest from reference TRBV18 and TRBJ2-7, the complete variable domain is NAGVMQNPRHLVRRRGQEARLRCSPMKGHSHVYWYRQLPEEGLKFMVYLQKENIIDESGMPKERFSAEFPKEGPSILRIQQVVRGDSAAYFCASSPPSGRALEQYFGPGTRLTVT.

The chain couples TRBV6-1 to TRBJ1-2; TRBD1 matches 9 bases. The CDR3 length is 15 residues. J lost 5 bases, V lost 0 bases, and 4 bases had no gene match. CDR1 and CDR2 (germline): MNHNS, SASEGT. This CDR3 is CASSEAHRGRYGYTF. In DNA, the CDR3 is TGTGCCAGCAGTGAAGCCCACAGGGGGCGTTATGGCTACACCTTC.

The chain uses TRBV28 and TRBJ1-5, with 7 bases aligning to TRBD1. Germline assignment: CDR1 MDHEN and CDR2 SYDVKM. Trimming cost V 5 bases and J 1 base; bases outside gene matches: 11. The CDR3 spans 17 residues. This chain's CDR3 is CASSALTGTRSNQPQHF. The CDR3 nucleotides read TGTGCCAGCAGTGCCCTGACAGGGACGCGGAGCAATCAGCCCCAGCATTTT.

This chain joins TRBV28 and TRBJ2-2, with D hard to call. The CDR3 length is 15 residues. CDR1 MDHEN and CDR2 SYDVKM come from the germline V gene. Trimming shortened V by 6 bases and J by 1 base, and 12 bases separated the two germline ends. This CDR3 is CASSPPRRNTGELFF. The CDR3 DNA is TGTGCCAGCAGCCCTCCTAGGCGGAACACCGGGGAGCTGTTTTTT.

The chain combines TRBV28 with TRBJ1-2; 9 nucleotides line up with TRBD1. Germline CDR1 MDHEN, CDR2 SYDVKM. The trim removed 7 bases at V and 5 bases at J, leaving 5 bases unmatched. This CDR3 contains 13 residues. The CDR3 here is CASTRTGVYGYTF. The CDR3, as DNA: TGTGCCAGCACTCGGACAGGGGTATATGGCTACACCTTC.